The source of this TCR beta chain is a study of T cells in Graves' hyperthyroidism and ophthalmopathy. Study-wide context: The initial diagnosis was the point when peripheral blood was collected, ahead of any treatment. Study-wide points: Most thyroid clonotypes with frequency above 0.001 were detected in blood.

The study enrolled patients aged 18 to 65 with newly diagnosed hyperthyroidism of under 2 months' duration. The diagnoses drew upon clinical symptoms, serum thyroxine and TRAb, thyroid ultrasound and orbital computed tomography. This clonotype came up many times. Antigen: not known. Amplification of TCR beta CDR3 regions was performed using RNA transcripts as template. RT-PCR in the first round (using the HTBI primer set) targeted the TCR CDR3. A single record per CDR3 protein comes from TCRdb applying MiXCR to the multiplex PCR reads. The data hold 400,000 to 500,000 distinct CDR3 sequences, with around 15% observed a single time. CDR1 DFQATT and CDR2 SNEGSKA come from the germline V gene (reference sequence). This CDR3 has 14 residues. V was cut by 6 bases and J by 6 bases, with 19 bases left in between.

Sequenced input: blood. This receptor was identified in a woman between 18 and 29 years old with Graves' hyperthyroidism. This chain connects TRBV20-1 to TRBJ2-3; the D gene is possibly TRBD2 (5 bases). CDR3 amino acids: CSAKPRTVTDTQYF. DNA for the CDR3: TGCAGTGCAAAACCTCGGACTGTTACGGATACGCAGTATTTT.